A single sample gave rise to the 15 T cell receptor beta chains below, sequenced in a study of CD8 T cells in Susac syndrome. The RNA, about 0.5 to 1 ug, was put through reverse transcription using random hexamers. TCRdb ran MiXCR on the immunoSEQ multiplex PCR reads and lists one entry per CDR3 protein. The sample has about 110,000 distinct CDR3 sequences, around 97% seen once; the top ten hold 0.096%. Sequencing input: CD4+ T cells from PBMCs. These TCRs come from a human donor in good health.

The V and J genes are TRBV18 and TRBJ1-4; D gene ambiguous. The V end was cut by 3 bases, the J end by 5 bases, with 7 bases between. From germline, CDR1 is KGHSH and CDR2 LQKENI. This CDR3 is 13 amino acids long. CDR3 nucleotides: TGTGCCAGCTCACCCAATAGGAATGAAAAACTGTTTTTT. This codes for CASSPNRNEKLFF.

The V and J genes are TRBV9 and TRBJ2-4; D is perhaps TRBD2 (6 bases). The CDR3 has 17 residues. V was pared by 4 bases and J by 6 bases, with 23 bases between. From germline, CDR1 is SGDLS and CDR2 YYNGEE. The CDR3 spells CASSPDPGAWGGNIQYF. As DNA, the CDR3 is TGTGCCAGCAGCCCCGATCCGGGAGCATGGGGTGGAAACATTCAGTACTTC.

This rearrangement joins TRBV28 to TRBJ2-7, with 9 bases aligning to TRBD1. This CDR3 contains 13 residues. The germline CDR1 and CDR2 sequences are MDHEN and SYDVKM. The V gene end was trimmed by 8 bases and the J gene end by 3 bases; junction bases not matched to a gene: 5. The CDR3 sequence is CASGRDRVYEQYF. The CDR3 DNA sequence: TGTGCCAGCGGCCGGGACAGGGTCTACGAGCAGTACTTC.

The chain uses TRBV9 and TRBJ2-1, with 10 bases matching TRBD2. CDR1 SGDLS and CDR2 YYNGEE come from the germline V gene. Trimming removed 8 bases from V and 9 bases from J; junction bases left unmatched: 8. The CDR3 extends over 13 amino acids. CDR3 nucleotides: TGTGCCAGTTCCTTAGCGGGGGGATTTGAGCAGTTCTTC. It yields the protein CASSLAGGFEQFF.

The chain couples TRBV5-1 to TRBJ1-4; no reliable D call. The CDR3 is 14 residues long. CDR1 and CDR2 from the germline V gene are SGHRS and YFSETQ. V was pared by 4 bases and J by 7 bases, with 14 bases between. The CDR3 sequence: CASSLTPAPEKLFF. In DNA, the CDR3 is TGCGCCAGCAGCCTGACACCAGCCCCTGAAAAACTGTTTTTT.

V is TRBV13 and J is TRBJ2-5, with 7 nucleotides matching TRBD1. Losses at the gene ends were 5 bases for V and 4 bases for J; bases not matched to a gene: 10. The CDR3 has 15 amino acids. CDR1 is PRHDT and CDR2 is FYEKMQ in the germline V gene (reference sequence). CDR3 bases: TGTGCCAGCAGCCCCCGGACAGGTCGGAGAGAGACCCAGTACTTC. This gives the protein CASSPRTGRRETQYF.

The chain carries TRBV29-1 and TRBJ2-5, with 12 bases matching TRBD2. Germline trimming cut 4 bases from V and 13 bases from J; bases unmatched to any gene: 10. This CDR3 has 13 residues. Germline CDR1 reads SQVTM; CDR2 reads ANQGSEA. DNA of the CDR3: TGCAGCGTTGGAGGACTAGCGGGACGGTTTGCGTACTTC. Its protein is CSVGGLAGRFAYF.

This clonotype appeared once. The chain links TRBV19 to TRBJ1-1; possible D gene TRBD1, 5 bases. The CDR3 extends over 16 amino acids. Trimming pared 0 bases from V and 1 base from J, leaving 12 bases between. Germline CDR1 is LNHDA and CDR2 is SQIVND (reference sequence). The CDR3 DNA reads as TGTGCCAGTAGTATAGATCTGGGACGGAGGAACACTGAAGCTTTCTTT. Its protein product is CASSIDLGRRNTEAFF. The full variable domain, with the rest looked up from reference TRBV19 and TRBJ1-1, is DGGITQSPKYLFRKEGQNVTLSCEQNLNHDAMYWYRQDPGQGLRLIYYSQIVNDFQKGDIAEGYSVSREKKESFPLTVTSAQKNPTAFYLCASSIDLGRRNTEAFFGQGTRLTVV.

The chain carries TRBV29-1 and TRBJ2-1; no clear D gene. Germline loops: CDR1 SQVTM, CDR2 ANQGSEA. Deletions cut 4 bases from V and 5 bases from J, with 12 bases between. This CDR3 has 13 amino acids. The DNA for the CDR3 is TGCAGCGTTGTAGAGCTTCTCGACAATGAGCAGTTCTTC. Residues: CSVVELLDNEQFF.

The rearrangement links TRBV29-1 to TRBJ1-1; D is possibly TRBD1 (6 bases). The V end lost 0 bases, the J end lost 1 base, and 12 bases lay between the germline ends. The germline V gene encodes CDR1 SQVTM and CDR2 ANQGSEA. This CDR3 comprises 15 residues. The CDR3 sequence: CSVEDRRDKNTEAFF. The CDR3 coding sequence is TGCAGCGTTGAAGACCGGCGGGACAAGAACACTGAAGCTTTCTTT.

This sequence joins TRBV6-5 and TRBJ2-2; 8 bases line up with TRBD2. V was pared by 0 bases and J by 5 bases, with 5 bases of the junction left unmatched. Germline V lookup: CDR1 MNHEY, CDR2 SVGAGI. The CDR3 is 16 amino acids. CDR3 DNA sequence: TGTGCCAGCAGTTACTCCACTAGCGGAGGGACCGGGGAGCTGTTTTTT. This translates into CASSYSTSGGTGELFF.

For the CDR3, the DNA is TGCGCCAGCAGCTTGGAATGGGAGAGATCTGGGACCCAGTACTTC. Its translation is CASSLEWERSGTQYF. This chain joins TRBV5-1 and TRBJ2-5; D is perhaps TRBD2 (5 bases). The CDR3 runs 15 residues. V lost 0 bases and J 7 bases, leaving 16 bases between the germline ends. CDR1 and CDR2 from the germline V gene are SGHRS and YFSETQ. Together with reference TRBV5-1 and TRBJ2-5, the CDR3 gives the full variable domain: KAGVTQTPRYLIKTRGQQVTLSCSPISGHRSVSWYQQTPGQGLQFLFEYFSETQRNKGNFPGRFSGRQFSNSRSEMNVSTLELGDSALYLCASSLEWERSGTQYFGPGTRLLVL.

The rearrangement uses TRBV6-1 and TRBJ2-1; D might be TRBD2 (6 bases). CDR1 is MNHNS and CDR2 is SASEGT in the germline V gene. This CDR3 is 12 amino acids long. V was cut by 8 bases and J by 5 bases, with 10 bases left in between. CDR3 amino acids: CASQGGNNEQFF. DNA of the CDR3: TGTGCCAGCCAAGGAGGGAACAATGAGCAGTTCTTC.

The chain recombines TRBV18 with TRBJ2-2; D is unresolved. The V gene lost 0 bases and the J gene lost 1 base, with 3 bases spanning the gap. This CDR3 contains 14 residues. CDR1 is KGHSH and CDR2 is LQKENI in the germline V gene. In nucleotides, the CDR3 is TGTGCCAGCTCACCACCGCAGAACACCGGGGAGCTGTTTTTT. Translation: CASSPPQNTGELFF.

In nucleotides, the CDR3 is TGTGCCAGCAGGACTAGCGGGAGAAGGGCAGATACGCAGTATTTT. The encoded protein is CASRTSGRRADTQYF. V usage is TRBV12-3 or TRBV12-4 and J usage is TRBJ2-3, with 12 bases that match TRBD2. The CDR3 contains 15 residues. V was clipped by 6 bases and J by 4 bases; unmatched bases: 5.